Below, 20 T cell receptor beta chains from the same sample are listed, as sequenced in a study of shared clonotypes between healthy human individuals. Using immunoSEQ multiplex PCR, the repertoire was profiled, and TCRdb retains in-frame clones only, with some absent. Here the sample spans under 2.5 million clones, 92% being singletons. The sequencing input was naive CD4+ T cells from PBMCs. Noted subset: CD45RA+ positively selected. The receptors derive from a man aged 18-30 years in good health. Some clones in this sample may be carry-over from other donors' samples.

This rearrangement joins TRBV6-5 to TRBJ2-7; D gene uncertain. The CDR3 totals 15 residues. From germline, CDR1 is MNHEY and CDR2 SVGAGI. Trimming left V 1 base short and J 5 bases short, with 15 bases between. The CDR3 nucleotides are TGTGCCAGCAGTTACTATCGGGCCGGTATTCACGAGCAGTACTTC. It specifies CASSYYRAGIHEQYF.

The V call is TRBV5-1, the J call TRBJ2-7; TRBD2 agrees at 8 bases. CDR1 is SGHRS and CDR2 is YFSETQ in the germline V gene. The CDR3 spans 17 residues. V was pared by 0 bases and J by 7 bases, with 15 bases of the junction left unmatched. The CDR3 DNA is TGCGCCAGCAGCTTGGTGCCTAGCGGGTCGGGATTTTCGGAGCAGTACTTC. Translating gives CASSLVPSGSGFSEQYF.

This clone has a handful of counts. This chain connects TRBV28 to TRBJ1-1; D remains ambiguous. The CDR3 spans 12 residues. V gave up 3 bases and J gave up 7 bases, with 9 bases separating them. Germline V lookup: CDR1 MDHEN, CDR2 SYDVKM. The CDR3 nucleotides read TGTGCCAGCAGTTTGAGACGGGTTGAAGCTTTCTTT. Amino acids: CASSLRRVEAFF.

The chain carries TRBV6-1 and TRBJ2-3, with D unresolved. This CDR3 region has 18 residues. Per the germline V gene, CDR1 is MNHNS and CDR2 is SASEGT. V gave up 3 bases and J gave up 1 base, with 20 bases separating them. CDR3 nucleotide sequence: TGTGCCAGCAGTGATGTTCGGGCAGCTAGAGCTGGCACAGATACGCAGTATTTT. Protein sequence: CASSDVRAARAGTDTQYF.

The chain couples TRBV27 to TRBJ1-2; the D gene is possibly TRBD1 (5 bases). The CDR3 sequence is 14 residues long. CDR1 and CDR2 from the germline V gene are MNHEY and SMNVEV (reference sequence). Trimming left V 0 bases short and J 3 bases short, with 8 bases between. DNA for the CDR3: TGTGCCAGCAGTTTATCTCAGGGCGACTATGGCTACACCTTC. It codes for CASSLSQGDYGYTF.

V usage is TRBV28 and J usage is TRBJ2-3; D may be TRBD2 (6 bases). Germline V gene lookup returns CDR1 MDHEN and CDR2 SYDVKM. The CDR3 covers 18 residues. Trimming took off 4 bases at V and 1 base at J, with 21 bases between the two ends. As DNA, the CDR3 is TGTGCCAGCAGTTCCCGGGAGTCCCGGTCCCCGGGCACAGATACGCAGTATTTT. Its protein product is CASSSRESRSPGTDTQYF.

Comment on this clone: This sample includes further DNA sequences coding for the same CDR3. The chain links TRBV28 to TRBJ2-1; 7 bases fit TRBD1. The CDR3 has 15 residues. V lost 4 bases, J lost 4 bases, and 7 bases stayed unmatched. CDR1 MDHEN and CDR2 SYDVKM come from the germline V gene. The CDR3 sequence: CASSSPGTAYNEQFF. DNA of the CDR3: TGTGCCAGCAGTTCTCCCGGGACAGCTTACAATGAGCAGTTCTTC. Full variable domain (remainder filled in from reference TRBV28 and TRBJ2-1): DVKVTQSSRYLVKRTGEKVFLECVQDMDHENMFWYRQDPGLGLRLIYFSYDVKMKEKGDIPEGYSVSREKKERFSLILESASTNQTSMYLCASSSPGTAYNEQFFGPGTRLTVL.

This clone was observed once. The chain recombines TRBV2 with TRBJ2-1; D not certain. The V gene lost 6 bases and the J gene lost 1 base, with 13 bases spanning the gap. The CDR3 is 15 amino acids. In germline, CDR1 is SNHLY, CDR2 FYNNEI. DNA of the CDR3: TGTGCCAGCAGGGTTTTGGCGGCGTCCTACAATGAGCAGTTCTTC. Amino acid sequence: CASRVLAASYNEQFF.

This chain uses TRBV6-1 with TRBJ1-1; D ambiguous. V lost 3 bases and J 6 bases, leaving 11 bases between the germline ends. The CDR3 has 13 amino acids. The germline CDR1 and CDR2 sequences are MNHNS and SASEGT. CDR3 DNA: TGTGCCAGCAGTGACGGAAACGGGGCTGAAGCTTTCTTT. This translates into CASSDGNGAEAFF.

The J gene is TRBJ1-5, the V gene TRBV29-1; D is perhaps TRBD1 (6 bases). CDR1 and CDR2 from the germline V gene are SQVTM and ANQGSEA. Between the trimmed V and J ends, which lost 6 bases and 2 bases, there was a span of 14 bases. CDR3 length equals 14 residues. The CDR3 nucleotides read TGCAGCGTCGTTACAGGGTATCGCAATCAGCCCCAGCATTTT. Translating it yields CSVVTGYRNQPQHF.

The rearrangement links TRBV5-1 to TRBJ2-5; no clear D. The CDR3 runs 16 residues. V lost 1 base, J lost 5 bases, and 18 bases lay in between. Germline V gene sequence: CDR1 SGHRS, CDR2 YFSETQ. The CDR3 sequence is CASSLQADIRLETQYF. CDR3 in DNA: TGCGCCAGCAGCTTGCAGGCCGACATTCGTCTTGAGACCCAGTACTTC.

V usage is TRBV29-1 and J usage is TRBJ1-4; 10 nucleotides match TRBD1. CDR1 and CDR2 (germline): SQVTM, ANQGSEA. The CDR3 consists of 13 residues. V trimming: 4 bases; J trimming: 7 bases; junction bases outside the gene matches: 3. The CDR3 spells CSVGDRGLEKLFF. The DNA for the CDR3 is TGCAGCGTTGGGGACAGGGGACTTGAAAAACTGTTTTTT.

The chain joins TRBV5-6 to TRBJ2-6; 8 bases are a match to TRBD1. Germline V lookup: CDR1 SGHDT, CDR2 YYEEEE. The CDR3 consists of 17 residues. V shed 2 bases, J shed 2 bases, and the junction held 6 bases outside the gene matches. CDR3 nucleotides: TGTGCCAGCAGCTTAACCTCGACAGGGGCTGGGGCCAACGTCCTGACTTTC. Translated: CASSLTSTGAGANVLTF.

Regarding this clone: This sample includes further DNA sequences coding for the same CDR3. V gene TRBV5-1 combines with J gene TRBJ2-5; D is unclear. The V and J ends lost 2 bases and 3 bases respectively, with 8 bases between them. CDR1 is SGHRS, CDR2 YFSETQ, per germline. This CDR3 has 13 amino acids. Here the CDR3 DNA reads TGCGCCAGCAGCTTAGGTCTAAAAGAGACCCAGTACTTC. Translated, it gives CASSLGLKETQYF.

Details on this clone: The same CDR3 also results from other DNA sequences found in this sample. The chain couples TRBV10-3 to TRBJ2-7; 13 bases are shared with TRBD2. V lost 5 bases, J lost 3 bases, and 1 base stayed unmatched. CDR1 ENHRY and CDR2 SYGVKD come from the germline V gene. The CDR3 runs 14 residues. The CDR3 region has the DNA TGTGCCATCAGTCGACTAGCGGGGGGCTACGAGCAGTACTTC. Translated: CAISRLAGGYEQYF.

This chain uses TRBV5-1 with TRBJ1-4; D remains unclear. Germline lookup yields CDR1 SGHRS and CDR2 YFSETQ. The V end was cut by 0 bases, the J end by 7 bases, with 13 bases between. CDR3 length equals 15 residues. For the CDR3, the DNA is TGCGCCAGCAGCTTGGCCTTACCTGGGAGTGAAAAACTGTTTTTT. It specifies CASSLALPGSEKLFF.

V gene TRBV9 combines with J gene TRBJ1-4, with 8 bases identical to TRBD1. Germline CDR1 is SGDLS and CDR2 is YYNGEE. The CDR3 runs to 15 residues. V trimming: 3 bases; J trimming: 3 bases; junction bases outside the gene matches: 4. DNA of the CDR3: TGTGCCAGCAGCGCCGGGGACAGGCCTAATGAAAAACTGTTTTTT. It codes for CASSAGDRPNEKLFF.

Worth noting for this clone: The limits of the CDR3 on the DNA are not certain, so only TCRdb's listed CDR3 is given. The chain combines TRBV28 with TRBJ1-4. The germline CDR1 and CDR2 sequences are MDHEN and SYDVKM. The CDR3 has 16 amino acids, counting both end residues. The CDR3: CASTFIRFGEGEKLFF.

The gene calls are TRBV7-2 and TRBJ1-1; D is perhaps TRBD1 (5 bases). Trimming stripped 3 bases from V and 4 bases from J, with 15 bases between. This CDR3 contains 15 residues. Germline V lookup: CDR1 SGHTA, CDR2 FQGNSA. This chain's CDR3 is CASSFVGVGGTEAFF. The CDR3 bases are TGTGCCAGCAGCTTCGTGGGGGTTGGGGGCACTGAAGCTTTCTTT.

This chain links TRBV19 with TRBJ1-3, with unresolved D. Trimming shortened V by 7 bases and J by 3 bases, and 10 bases separated the two germline ends. Germline V CDR1 and CDR2: LNHDA, SQIVND (reference sequence). There are 13 residues in the CDR3. CDR3 nucleotides: TGTGCCAGTACCTGGGCGATTGGAAACACCATATATTTT. It encodes CASTWAIGNTIYF.